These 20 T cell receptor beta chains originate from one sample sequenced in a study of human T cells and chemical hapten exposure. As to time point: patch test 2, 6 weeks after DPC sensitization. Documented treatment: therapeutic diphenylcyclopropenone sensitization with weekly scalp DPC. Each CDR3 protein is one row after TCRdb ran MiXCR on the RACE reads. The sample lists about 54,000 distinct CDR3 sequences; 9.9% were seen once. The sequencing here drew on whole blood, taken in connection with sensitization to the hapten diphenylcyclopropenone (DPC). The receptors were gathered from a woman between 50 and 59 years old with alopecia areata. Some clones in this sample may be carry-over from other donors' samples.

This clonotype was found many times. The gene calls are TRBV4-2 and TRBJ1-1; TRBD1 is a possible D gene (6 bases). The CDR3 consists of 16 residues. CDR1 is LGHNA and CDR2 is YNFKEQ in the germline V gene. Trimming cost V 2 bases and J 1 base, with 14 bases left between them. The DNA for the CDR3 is TGTGCCAGCAGCCAACCCAGGGGAGGGGCGAACACTGAAGCTTTCTTT. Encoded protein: CASSQPRGGANTEAFF.

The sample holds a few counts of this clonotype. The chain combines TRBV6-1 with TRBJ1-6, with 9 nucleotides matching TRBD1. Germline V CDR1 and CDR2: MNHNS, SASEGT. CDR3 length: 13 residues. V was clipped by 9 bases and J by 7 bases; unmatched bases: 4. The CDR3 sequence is CASTGQGNSPLHF. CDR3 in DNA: TGTGCCAGTACGGGACAGGGAAATTCACCCCTCCACTTT.

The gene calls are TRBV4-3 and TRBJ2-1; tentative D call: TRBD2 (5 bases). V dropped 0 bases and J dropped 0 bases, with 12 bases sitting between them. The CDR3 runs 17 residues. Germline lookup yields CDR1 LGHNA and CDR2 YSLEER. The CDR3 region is CASSQDNHGVSYNEQFF. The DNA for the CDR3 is TGCGCCAGCAGCCAAGATAATCACGGGGTCTCCTACAATGAGCAGTTCTTC.

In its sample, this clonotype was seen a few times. The CDR3 DNA reads as TGTGCCAGCTCACCACTAAGGACAGGGCAGAGCTTGAACACTGAAGCTTTCTTT. It yields the protein CASSPLRTGQSLNTEAFF. This chain uses TRBV18 with TRBJ1-1; 8 nucleotides agree with TRBD1. Germline loops: CDR1 KGHSH, CDR2 LQKENI. The CDR3 length is 18 residues. V lost 1 base and J lost 0; bases outside the gene matches: 10.

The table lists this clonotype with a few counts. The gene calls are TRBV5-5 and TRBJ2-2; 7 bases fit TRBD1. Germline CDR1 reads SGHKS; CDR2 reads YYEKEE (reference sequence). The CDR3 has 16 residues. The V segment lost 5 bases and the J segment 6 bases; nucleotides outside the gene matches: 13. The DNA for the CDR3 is TGTGCCAGCAGTCCCCGGACAGGTCGTTTATCCGGGGAGCTGTTTTTT. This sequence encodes CASSPRTGRLSGELFF.

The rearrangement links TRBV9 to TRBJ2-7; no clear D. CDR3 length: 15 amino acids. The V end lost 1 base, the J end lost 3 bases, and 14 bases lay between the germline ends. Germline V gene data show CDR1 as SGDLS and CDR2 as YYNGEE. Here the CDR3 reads CASSVSASPVYEQYF. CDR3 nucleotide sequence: TGTGCCAGCAGCGTATCGGCCTCGCCGGTCTACGAGCAGTACTTC.

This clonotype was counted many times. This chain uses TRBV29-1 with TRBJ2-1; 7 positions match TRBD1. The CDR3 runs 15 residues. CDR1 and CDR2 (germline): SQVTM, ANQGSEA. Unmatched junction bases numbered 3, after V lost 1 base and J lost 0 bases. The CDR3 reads CSVEGGQFSYNEQFF. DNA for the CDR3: TGCAGCGTTGAAGGGGGACAGTTCTCCTACAATGAGCAGTTCTTC.

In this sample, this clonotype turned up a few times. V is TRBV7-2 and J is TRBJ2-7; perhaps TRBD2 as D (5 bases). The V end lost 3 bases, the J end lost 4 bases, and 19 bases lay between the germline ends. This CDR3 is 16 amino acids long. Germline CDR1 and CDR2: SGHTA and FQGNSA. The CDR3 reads CASSFTYRPGGYEQYF. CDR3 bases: TGTGCCAGCAGCTTCACCTACCGCCCGGGCGGGTACGAGCAGTACTTC. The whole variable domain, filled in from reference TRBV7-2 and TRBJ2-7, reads GAGVSQSPSNKVTEKGKDVELRCDPISGHTALYWYRQSLGQGLEFLIYFQGNSAPDKSGLPSDRFSAERTGGSVSTLTIQRTQQEDSAVYLCASSFTYRPGGYEQYFGPGTRLTVT.

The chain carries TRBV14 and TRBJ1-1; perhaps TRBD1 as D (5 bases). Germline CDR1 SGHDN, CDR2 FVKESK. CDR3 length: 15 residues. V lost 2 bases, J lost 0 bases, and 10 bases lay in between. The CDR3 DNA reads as TGTGCCAGCAGCCAATCCAGGGCGGTGAACACTGAAGCTTTCTTT. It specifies CASSQSRAVNTEAFF.

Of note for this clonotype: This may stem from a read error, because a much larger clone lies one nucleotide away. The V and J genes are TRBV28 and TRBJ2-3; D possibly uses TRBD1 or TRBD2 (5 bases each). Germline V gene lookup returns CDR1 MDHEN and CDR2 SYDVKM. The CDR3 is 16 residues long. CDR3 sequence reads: CVSSSPGSGGTDTQYF. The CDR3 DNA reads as TGTGTCAGCAGTTCGCCAGGGTCCGGGGGCACAGATACGCAGTATTTT.

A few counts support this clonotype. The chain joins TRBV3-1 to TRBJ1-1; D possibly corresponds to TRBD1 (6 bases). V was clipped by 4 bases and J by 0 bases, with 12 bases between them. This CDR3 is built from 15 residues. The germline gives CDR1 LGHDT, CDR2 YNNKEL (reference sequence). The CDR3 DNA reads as TGTGCCAGCAGCCCCCGGACAGTCATGAACACTGAAGCTTTCTTT. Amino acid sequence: CASSPRTVMNTEAFF.

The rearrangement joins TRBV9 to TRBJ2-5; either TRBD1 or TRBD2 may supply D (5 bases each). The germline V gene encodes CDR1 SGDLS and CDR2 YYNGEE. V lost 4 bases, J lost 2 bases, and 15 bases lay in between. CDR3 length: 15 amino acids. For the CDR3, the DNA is TGTGCCAGCAGCTCCGGGACCACGACACAAGAGACCCAGTACTTC. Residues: CASSSGTTTQETQYF. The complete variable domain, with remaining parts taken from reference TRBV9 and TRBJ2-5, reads DSGVTQTPKHLITATGQRVTLRCSPRSGDLSVYWYQQSLDQGLQFLIQYYNGEERAKGNILERFSAQQFPDLHSELNLSSLELGDSALYFCASSSGTTTQETQYFGPGTRLLVL.

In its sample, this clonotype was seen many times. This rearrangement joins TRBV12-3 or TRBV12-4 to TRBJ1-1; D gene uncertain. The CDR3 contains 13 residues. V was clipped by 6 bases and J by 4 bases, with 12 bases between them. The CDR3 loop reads CASSPELGTEAFF. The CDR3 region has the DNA TGTGCCAGCAGCCCTGAGCTGGGCACTGAAGCTTTCTTT.

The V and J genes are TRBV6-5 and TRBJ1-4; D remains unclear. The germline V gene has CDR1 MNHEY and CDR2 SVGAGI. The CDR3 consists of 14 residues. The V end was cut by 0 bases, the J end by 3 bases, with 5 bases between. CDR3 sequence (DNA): TGTGCCAGCAGTTACTCAATGTCTAATGAAAAACTGTTTTTT. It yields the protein CASSYSMSNEKLFF.

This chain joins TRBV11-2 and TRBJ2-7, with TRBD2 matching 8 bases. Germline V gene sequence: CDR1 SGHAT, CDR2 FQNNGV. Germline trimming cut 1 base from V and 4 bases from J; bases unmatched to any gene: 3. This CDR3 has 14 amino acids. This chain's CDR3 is CASSLGGLGYEQYF. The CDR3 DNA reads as TGTGCCAGCAGCTTAGGGGGACTAGGGTACGAGCAGTACTTC.

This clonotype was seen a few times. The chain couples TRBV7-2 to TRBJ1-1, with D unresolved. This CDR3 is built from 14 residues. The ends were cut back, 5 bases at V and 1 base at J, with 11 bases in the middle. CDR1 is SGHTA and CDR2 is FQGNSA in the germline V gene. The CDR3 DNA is TGTGCCAGCAGCCCGAACCCGGGGAACACTGAAGCTTTCTTT. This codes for CASSPNPGNTEAFF.

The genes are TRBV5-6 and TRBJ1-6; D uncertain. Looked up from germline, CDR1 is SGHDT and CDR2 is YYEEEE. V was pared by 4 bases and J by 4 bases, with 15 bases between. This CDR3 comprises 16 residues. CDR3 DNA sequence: TGTGCCAGCAGCCCTACCAATCCGGGGTATAATTCACCCCTCCACTTT. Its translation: CASSPTNPGYNSPLHF.

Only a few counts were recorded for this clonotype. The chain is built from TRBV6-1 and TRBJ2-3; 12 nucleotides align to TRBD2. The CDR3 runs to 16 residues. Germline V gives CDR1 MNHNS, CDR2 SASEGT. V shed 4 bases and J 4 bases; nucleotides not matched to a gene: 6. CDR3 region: CASSVSSGGASDTQYF. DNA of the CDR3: TGTGCCAGCAGTGTATCTAGCGGGGGGGCATCAGATACGCAGTATTTT.

The CDR3 loop is CASSPPGQGAEAFF. The CDR3 DNA is TGTGCCAGCTCACCACCGGGACAGGGTGCCGAAGCTTTCTTT. The V gene is TRBV18, the J gene TRBJ1-1, with 9 bases aligning to TRBD1. The V segment lost 0 bases and the J segment 8 bases; nucleotides outside the gene matches: 4. CDR3 length: 14 amino acids. Germline V gives CDR1 KGHSH, CDR2 LQKENI.

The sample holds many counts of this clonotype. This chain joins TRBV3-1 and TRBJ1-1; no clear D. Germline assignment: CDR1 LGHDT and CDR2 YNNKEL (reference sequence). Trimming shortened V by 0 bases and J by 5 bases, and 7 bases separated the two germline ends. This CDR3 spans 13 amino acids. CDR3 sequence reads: CASSQDWRTEAFF. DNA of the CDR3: TGTGCCAGCAGCCAAGATTGGCGTACTGAAGCTTTCTTT.